The 21 T cell receptor beta chains below were found in one sample sequenced in a study of cytomegalovirus exposure and HLA in healthy donors. With 60 Vbeta and 13 Jbeta primers, the PCR was carried out. The table came from immunoSEQ multiplex PCR; TCRdb's copy has only in-frame clones and leaves some out. This table has around 62,000 clones, approximately 80% appearing once. The sequenced material came from PBMCs. These receptors were obtained from a woman aged 25-40 years in good health and CMV-seronegative.

The chain links TRBV19 to TRBJ1-1, with TRBD1 matching over 7 bases. Germline V gene lookup returns CDR1 LNHDA and CDR2 SQIVND (reference sequence). V lost 9 bases to trimming and J lost 6 bases; unmatched junction nucleotides: 4. This CDR3 comprises 11 residues. CDR3 sequence (DNA): TGTGCCAGCTCCAGGGGGGCTGAAGCTTTCTTT. Translated: CASSRGAEAFF.

V gene TRBV7-9 combines with J gene TRBJ1-4; D is perhaps TRBD1 (6 bases). This CDR3 region has 16 residues. The V end lost 4 bases, the J end lost 6 bases, and 18 bases lay between the germline ends. Looked up from germline, CDR1 is SEHNR and CDR2 is FQNEAQ (reference sequence). This chain's CDR3 is CASSSPPDSEDEKLFF. Written as DNA, the CDR3 is TGTGCCAGCAGCTCGCCCCCGGACAGTGAGGATGAAAAACTGTTTTTT.

J is TRBJ1-5 and V is TRBV7-9; possibly TRBD1 for D (5 bases). The germline gives CDR1 SEHNR, CDR2 FQNEAQ (reference sequence). Trimming shortened V by 1 base and J by 8 bases, and 12 bases separated the two germline ends. The CDR3 has 14 residues. The CDR3 protein is CASSLGQWPEPQHF. In DNA, the CDR3 is TGTGCCAGCAGCTTAGGACAGTGGCCGGAGCCCCAGCATTTT.

The chain uses TRBV2 and TRBJ1-2; D is ambiguous. V lost 1 base and J lost 8, with 14 bases in between. This CDR3 has 14 residues. Per the germline V gene, CDR1 is SNHLY and CDR2 is FYNNEI. The CDR3 protein is CASSEVSWPGGYTF. DNA for the CDR3: TGTGCCAGCAGTGAAGTTAGCTGGCCGGGAGGCTACACCTTC.

This chain uses TRBV11-2 with TRBJ2-1; 7 bases match TRBD2. The CDR3 has 12 amino acids. Germline lookup yields CDR1 SGHAT and CDR2 FQNNGV. Unmatched junction bases numbered 5, after V lost 6 bases and J lost 9 bases. The CDR3 DNA is TGTGCCAGCAGTCATACGGGGGGTGAGCAGTTCTTC. Its protein is CASSHTGGEQFF.

This chain connects TRBV5-5 to TRBJ2-3, with D uncertain. V lost 2 bases to trimming and J lost 2 bases, with 9 bases between them. The CDR3 has 14 amino acids. Germline V lookup: CDR1 SGHKS, CDR2 YYEKEE (reference sequence). CDR3 sequence reads: CASSFIIPTDTQYF. The CDR3 nucleotides read TGTGCCAGCAGCTTTATTATCCCCACAGATACGCAGTATTTT.

The chain recombines TRBV7-8 with TRBJ1-1; possible D gene TRBD1, 6 bases. V dropped 4 bases and J dropped 4 bases, with 19 bases sitting between them. The CDR3 has 16 residues. The germline gives CDR1 SGHVS, CDR2 FQNEAQ. For the CDR3, the DNA is TGTGCCAGCAGCTCCGGCACAACAGGGTCTCCCACTGAAGCTTTCTTT. Translating it yields CASSSGTTGSPTEAFF. Variable domain in full (rest from reference TRBV7-8 and TRBJ1-1): GAGVSQSPRYKVAKRGQDVALRCDPISGHVSLFWYQQALGQGPEFLTYFQNEAQLDKSGLPSDRFFAERPEGSVSTLKIQRTQQEDSAVYLCASSSGTTGSPTEAFFGQGTRLTVV.

The chain uses TRBV19 and TRBJ1-1; the D is unclear. Germline lookup yields CDR1 LNHDA and CDR2 SQIVND (reference sequence). Trimming stripped 7 bases from V and 1 base from J, with 13 bases between. This CDR3 comprises 14 residues. CDR3 DNA: TGTGCCAGTAAACCCGGAGGTAGGAACACTGAAGCTTTCTTT. It is translated as CASKPGGRNTEAFF.

This clone has only one observation. The chain joins TRBV27 to TRBJ2-7, with D perhaps matching TRBD2 (6 bases). Germline V gene lookup returns CDR1 MNHEY and CDR2 SMNVEV (reference sequence). There are 15 residues in the CDR3. The V gene lost 0 bases and the J gene lost 1 base, with 10 bases spanning the gap. This CDR3 reads CASSLSPGLSYEQYF. CDR3 DNA: TGTGCCAGCAGTTTATCACCAGGACTATCCTACGAGCAGTACTTC.

V usage is TRBV11-2 and J usage is TRBJ2-7, with unresolved D. Deletions cut 0 bases from V and 2 bases from J, with 11 bases between. The CDR3 has 15 residues. Germline assignment: CDR1 SGHAT and CDR2 FQNNGV. This CDR3 is CASSLDIGQAYEQYF. The CDR3 nucleotides read TGTGCCAGCAGCTTAGATATCGGTCAAGCCTACGAGCAGTACTTC. The full variable domain, its missing parts supplied by reference TRBV11-2 and TRBJ2-7, is EAGVAQSPRYKIIEKRQSVAFWCNPISGHATLYWYQQILGQGPKLLIQFQNNGVVDDSQLPKDRFSAERLKGVDSTLKIQPAKLEDSAVYLCASSLDIGQAYEQYFGPGTRLTVT.

A few counts support this clone. CDR3 nucleotides: TGTGCCAGCAGCCTGTTTGTGGGGGGTCACTATGGCTACACCTTC. Its protein is CASSLFVGGHYGYTF. The chain carries TRBV11-2 and TRBJ1-2; D perhaps matches TRBD1 (5 bases). The CDR3 runs 15 residues. V was pared by 5 bases and J by 3 bases, with 16 bases between. Looked up from germline, CDR1 is SGHAT and CDR2 is FQNNGV.

Note on this clone: Distinct nucleotide sequences in the sample also encode this CDR3. The rearrangement links TRBV4-1 to TRBJ1-5; D unclear. Germline V gene data show CDR1 as MGHRA and CDR2 as YSYEKL. The CDR3 runs to 15 residues. V was pared by 5 bases and J by 1 base, with 12 bases between. The CDR3 bases are TGCGCCAGCAGCACCCAGGCAGCCAGCAATCAGCCCCAGCATTTT. Protein sequence: CASSTQAASNQPQHF.

The CDR3 DNA reads TGTGCCAGCAGCCCTAGGGGACAGGGAACCTACGAGCAGTACTTC. Protein sequence: CASSPRGQGTYEQYF. V and J are TRBV13 and TRBJ2-7, with 9 bases identical to TRBD1. Germline CDR1 and CDR2: PRHDT and FYEKMQ (reference sequence). This CDR3 region has 15 residues. Unmatched junction bases numbered 7, after V lost 5 bases and J lost 2 bases. Using reference TRBV13 and TRBJ2-7 for the parts outside the CDR3, the full variable domain is AAGVIQSPRHLIKEKRETATLKCYPIPRHDTVYWYQQGPGQDPQFLISFYEKMQSDKGSIPDRFSAQQFSDYHSELNMSSLELGDSALYFCASSPRGQGTYEQYFGPGTRLTVT.

The chain has TRBV29-1 and TRBJ1-2, with 7 bases aligning to TRBD1. V lost 3 bases and J lost 1; bases outside the gene matches: 2. This CDR3 is 13 amino acids long. Germline V gene sequence: CDR1 SQVTM, CDR2 ANQGSEA. The CDR3 is CSVDGTDNYGYTF. The CDR3, as DNA: TGCAGCGTTGATGGGACAGATAACTATGGCTACACCTTC.

The chain couples TRBV14 to TRBJ1-4, with D perhaps TRBD1 (6 bases). CDR3 length: 18 amino acids. V dropped 4 bases and J dropped 0 bases, with 18 bases sitting between them. The germline CDR1 and CDR2 sequences are SGHDN and FVKESK. The CDR3 nucleotides are TGTGCCAGCAGCCTTGGACAGATCGCGAACCCAACTAATGAAAAACTGTTTTTT. This sequence encodes CASSLGQIANPTNEKLFF. The full variable domain, completed using reference TRBV14 and TRBJ1-4, is EAGVTQFPSHSVIEKGQTVTLRCDPISGHDNLYWYRRVMGKEIKFLLHFVKESKQDESGMPNNRFLAERTGGTYSTLKVQPAELEDSGVYFCASSLGQIANPTNEKLFFGSGTQLSVL.

V and J are TRBV5-1 and TRBJ1-1; D may be TRBD1 (6 bases). Germline values: CDR1 SGHRS, CDR2 YFSETQ. Trimming removed 3 bases from V and 0 bases from J, with 12 bases in between. The CDR3 extends over 15 amino acids. For the CDR3, the DNA is TGCGCCAGCAGCTCAACGGACAGACTGAACACTGAAGCTTTCTTT. This encodes CASSSTDRLNTEAFF.

This clone showed up just once. The V call is TRBV11-3, the J call TRBJ1-1; TRBD1 matches 9 bases. CDR1 and CDR2 (germline): SGHNT, YENEEA. The length of the CDR3 is 14 residues. Losses at the gene ends were 4 bases for V and 1 base for J; bases not matched to a gene: 1. CDR3 DNA: TGTGCCAGCAGCTGGGGACAGGGGAACACTGAAGCTTTCTTT. Its translation is CASSWGQGNTEAFF.

The rearrangement joins TRBV7-2 to TRBJ1-5, with TRBD1 identical over 7 bases. J gave up 5 bases and V 6 bases, and 4 bases lay outside the gene matches. Germline CDR1 reads SGHTA; CDR2 reads FQGNSA. The length of the CDR3 is 13 residues. The CDR3, as DNA: TGTGCCAGCAGTTCCGACAGGGATCAGCCCCAGCATTTT. Encoded protein: CASSSDRDQPQHF.

This clone was recorded only once. The chain uses TRBV18 and TRBJ2-6, with 7 bases matching TRBD1. The CDR3 has 20 residues. V trimming: 3 bases; J trimming: 1 base; junction bases outside the gene matches: 15. CDR1 KGHSH and CDR2 LQKENI come from the germline V gene. Written as DNA, the CDR3 is TGTGCCAGCTCACCCATTTTTCCGGGACAGTGGGTGTCTGGGGCCAACGTCCTGACTTTC. Amino acid sequence: CASSPIFPGQWVSGANVLTF.

The chain employs TRBV9 and TRBJ1-6; D ambiguous. The CDR3 length is 15 residues. V lost 0 bases to trimming and J lost 6 bases, with 10 bases between them. CDR1 is SGDLS, CDR2 YYNGEE, per germline. For the CDR3, the DNA is TGTGCCAGCAGCGTAGGGGCAGGAGGTAATTCACCCCTCCACTTT. It translates to CASSVGAGGNSPLHF. Full variable domain (missing parts from reference TRBV9 and TRBJ1-6): DSGVTQTPKHLITATGQRVTLRCSPRSGDLSVYWYQQSLDQGLQFLIQYYNGEERAKGNILERFSAQQFPDLHSELNLSSLELGDSALYFCASSVGAGGNSPLHFGNGTRLTVT.

The chain has TRBV14 and TRBJ2-6, with 9 bases matching TRBD1. CDR3 length: 16 amino acids. Per germline, CDR1 SGHDN and CDR2 FVKESK. V dropped 4 bases and J dropped 4; count of bases not matched to a gene: 5. The CDR3 nucleotides read TGTGCCAGCAGCCGGACAGGGGTAGGGGGGGCCAACGTCCTGACTTTC. Its translation: CASSRTGVGGANVLTF.